This T cell receptor (beta chain) was recorded in a study of glioma-infiltrating T cells after dendritic cell vaccination. Study information: Glioblastoma patients came from Phase I and II dendritic cell vaccination trials. The vaccine used monocyte-derived dendritic cells pulsed overnight with autologous tumor lysate. Overall study results and limits: No direct clonality-survival link was found; a diverse polyclonal response may matter.

The protocol was immunoSEQ multiplex PCR, while the TCRdb copy is restricted to in-frame clones and leaves out a portion. The data contain 80,000 to 95,000 clones, about 84% of them singletons. The V and J ends lost 3 bases and 2 bases respectively, with 12 bases between them. The CDR3 totals 15 residues. Germline CDR1 is SGDLS and CDR2 is YYNGEE. Details on this clone: Its antigen remains unidentified.

Fresh-frozen tumor tissue and more than two years of survival data were available for all. Here the sequenced sample was blood, taken before dendritic cell vaccination. J is TRBJ2-1 and V is TRBV9, with D possibly being TRBD2 (5 bases). The TCR comes from a human donor with glioblastoma. This CDR3 is CASSEASMAYNEQFF. CDR3 bases: TGTGCCAGCAGCGAAGCTAGCATGGCCTACAATGAGCAGTTCTTC.